The next 6 T cell receptor beta chains were all read from a single sample in a study of T cells in Graves' hyperthyroidism and ophthalmopathy. Amplified regions were TCR beta CDR3 sequences from RNA transcripts. Researchers ran a first-round RT-PCR on the TCR CDR3 using the HTBI primer set. TCRdb recomputed calls from the multiplex PCR reads with MiXCR, one row per CDR3 protein. The data hold some 140,000 distinct CDR3 sequences, with approximately 20% observed a single time. Sample: blood. Receptors originate from a woman in her fifties or sixties with Graves' hyperthyroidism that later progressed to Graves' ophthalmopathy.

A note on this clonotype: This may be a read error, as it is one base from a much larger clone. The chain couples TRBV11-3 to TRBJ2-3; TRBD1 might be the D (6 bases). Trimming removed 3 bases at V and 0 bases at J, with 7 bases between. The CDR3 consists of 14 residues. The germline CDR1 and CDR2 sequences are SGHNT and YENEEA. DNA of the CDR3: TGTGCCAGCAGCTTGGGGGCGAGCACAGATACGCAGTATTTT. Residues: CASSLGASTDTQYF.

This clonotype was seen ten or more times. V usage is TRBV2 and J usage is TRBJ1-5; weak D call: TRBD1 (5 bases). Deletions cut 1 base from V and 4 bases from J, with 8 bases between. The CDR3 sequence is 14 residues long. Germline values: CDR1 SNHLY, CDR2 FYNNEI. The CDR3 reads CASSEGGPNQPQHF. The CDR3 DNA reads TGTGCCAGCAGTGAAGGGGGCCCTAATCAGCCCCAGCATTTT.

The rearrangement uses TRBV4-1 and TRBJ1-4; D remains unclear. CDR3 length equals 17 residues. CDR1 is MGHRA, CDR2 YSYEKL, per germline. Trimming took 1 base from V and 3 from J, leaving 15 bases between them. Here the CDR3 reads CASSQVITERSNEKLFF. CDR3 nucleotide sequence: TGCGCCAGCAGCCAAGTAATAACCGAACGGTCTAATGAAAAACTGTTTTTT.

This clonotype appeared a few times. V usage is TRBV20-1 and J usage is TRBJ2-7; 10 bases fit TRBD2. Germline V CDR1 and CDR2: DFQATT, SNEGSKA (reference sequence). The CDR3 has 15 amino acids. The trim removed 0 bases at V and 2 bases at J, leaving 4 bases unmatched. This chain's CDR3 is CSARDLGTSAYEQYF. In DNA, the CDR3 is TGCAGTGCTAGAGATTTAGGGACTAGCGCCTACGAGCAGTACTTC.

In its sample, this clonotype was seen a few times. The chain is built from TRBV7-8 and TRBJ2-4; possible D gene TRBD1, 5 bases. Germline V gene data show CDR1 as SGHVS and CDR2 as FQNEAQ. CDR3 length equals 13 residues. V lost 4 bases, J lost 9 bases, and 13 bases lay in between. CDR3 in DNA: TGTGCCAGCAGCTCCAACAGGATTGGCATTCAGTACTTC. Its translation is CASSSNRIGIQYF.

The chain couples TRBV28 to TRBJ2-7; 10 bases line up with TRBD2. CDR1 is MDHEN, CDR2 SYDVKM, per germline. J was trimmed by 6 bases and V by 7 bases; bases with no gene match: 21. CDR3 length equals 18 residues. The CDR3 loop reads CASTRWGQTTSGSAEQYF. DNA of the CDR3: TGTGCCAGCACCCGCTGGGGACAGACGACTAGCGGGTCCGCCGAGCAGTACTTC.